This T cell receptor (beta chain) came from a study of blood T cell repertoires in COVID-19. The assay was immunoSEQ multiplex PCR, and TCRdb's table has in-frame clones only and misses some. The data hold approximately 220,000 clones, with about 83% observed a single time. The V and J ends lost 1 base and 5 bases respectively, with 11 bases between them. The CDR3 sequence is 14 residues long. Germline-derived CDR1 and CDR2 are MNHNS and SASEGT. Input material: peripheral blood. This chain links TRBV6-1 with TRBJ1-1, with D maybe TRBD1 (5 bases). The receptor comes from a woman aged 45 to 65 with acute or convalescent COVID-19. CDR3 sequence reads: CASSEVWAGTEAFF. The DNA of the CDR3 is TGTGCCAGCAGTGAAGTCTGGGCAGGGACTGAAGCTTTCTTT.